The clone carrying this T cell receptor (beta chain) has more than one count but fewer than ten. Its antigen remains unidentified. The entry originates in a study of beta chain features in type 1 diabetes. The CDR3 is 12 residues long. Between the trimmed V and J ends, which lost 2 bases and 4 bases, there was a span of 8 bases. Germline V lookup: CDR1 GTSNPN, CDR2 SVGIG (reference sequence). Findings and caveats of the study: For Type 1 diabetes patients, all four CD4+ subsets carried TCRB CDR3s that were moderately but significantly shorter.

As every portion of the isolated RNA was reverse transcribed, the sequencing read expressed TCRB transcripts. There were 3.5 million to 4.5 million reads on average in the naive, central memory and regulatory T cell samples. Profiled with immunoSEQ multiplex PCR; TCRdb holds only in-frame clones, not every one. Here the sample spans tens of thousands of clones, around half being singletons. Sequenced: central memory CD4+ T cells from blood. This chain joins TRBV30 and TRBJ1-1; a weak D match, TRBD1 (6 bases). The clonotype comes from a young woman in good health. CDR3 bases: TGTGCCTGGAGTCGAGGGGGCACTGAAGCTTTCTTT. This sequence encodes CAWSRGGTEAFF.